This T cell receptor beta chain was profiled in a study of T cell responses to AZD1222 COVID-19 vaccine. Study results and caveats: A mostly white British donor set with more females was recruited, and clonal diversity was possibly underestimated. The repertoires were collected only after the peak T cell response. CD4 TCRs covered the whole spike, strongest at regions 160-218 and 743-854.

Clones were read by immunoSEQ multiplex PCR, and TCRdb kept only the in-frame ones, dropping some. The data contain about 120,000 clones, 70% to 90% of them seen just once; the ten biggest clones take up 3.9%. Comments on this clone: Its antigen remains unidentified.

CDR1 and CDR2 (germline): MNHEY, SMNVEV (reference sequence). The CDR3 covers 14 residues. V shed 3 bases and J shed 1 base, with 10 bases lying between them. This sample comprised peripheral blood, obtained on day 0 of MenACWY control vaccination. This receptor was taken from an adult in good health. The gene calls are TRBV27 and TRBJ2-7; D is possibly TRBD2 (6 bases). The CDR3 loop is CASSFGRLSYEQYF. The CDR3 DNA follows: TGTGCCAGCAGTTTCGGGAGACTATCCTACGAGCAGTACTTC.